What follows are 28 T cell receptor beta chains derived from one specimen sequenced in a study of early T cells in non-severe SARS-CoV-2 infection. In TCRdb, the 5' RACE reads were re-called with MiXCR into one record per CDR3 protein. The table lists some 98,000 distinct CDR3 sequences, roughly 15% of them singletons, with over 0.95% in the top ten. Sample: whole blood. The receptors derive from an adult who was a healthcare worker with PCR-confirmed SARS-CoV-2 infection or an uninfected control (not recorded which).

This clonotype showed up just a few times. The chain couples TRBV6-5 to TRBJ1-5; TRBD1 is a possible D gene (5 bases). Germline V gene lookup returns CDR1 MNHEY and CDR2 SVGAGI. V shed 5 bases and J shed 6 bases, with 14 bases lying between them. There are 14 residues in the CDR3. CDR3 bases: TGTGCCAGCAGTAGATCTGGGGCGGGTCAGCCCCAGCATTTT. Protein product: CASSRSGAGQPQHF.

This clonotype was counted between two and nine times. V gene TRBV7-2 combines with J gene TRBJ1-1; D not resolved. CDR1 and CDR2 from the germline V gene are SGHTA and FQGNSA. This CDR3 region has 12 residues. V shed 3 bases and J shed 8 bases, with 10 bases lying between them. CDR3 bases: TGTGCCAGCAGCTTTCAGTTCGGAGAAGCTTTCTTT. This encodes CASSFQFGEAFF.

Only a few counts were recorded for this clonotype. V usage is TRBV2 and J usage is TRBJ1-3; D gene uncertain. V was shortened by 4 bases and J by 0 bases, with 7 bases between the two germline ends. The CDR3 is 14 amino acids. Germline V gives CDR1 SNHLY, CDR2 FYNNEI. CDR3 nucleotide sequence: TGTGCCAGCAGTGGGGCCCTCTCTGGAAACACCATATATTTT. It codes for CASSGALSGNTIYF.

With respect to this clonotype: This may come from a read error, since a much larger clone is one base off. The chain uses TRBV28 and TRBJ2-7, with D uncertain. The CDR3 runs to 11 residues. Germline CDR1 and CDR2: MDHEN and SYDVKM. The V end was cut by 7 bases, the J end by 0 bases, with 4 bases between. This chain's CDR3 is CASTTSYEQYF. The CDR3 bases are TGTGCCAGCACTACCTCCTACGAGCAGTACTTC.

This clonotype was found a few times. The DNA for the CDR3 is TGTGCCAGCGGGGAAGATGGGAAGGGGTATCAGCCCCAGCATTTT. Translating gives CASGEDGKGYQPQHF. The rearrangement links TRBV6-2 or TRBV6-3 to TRBJ1-5; maybe TRBD1 (5 bases). V lost 8 bases to trimming and J lost 5 bases, with 19 bases between them. CDR1 and CDR2 from the germline V gene are MNHEY and SVGEGT. This CDR3 has 15 residues.

The chain couples TRBV10-1 to TRBJ2-3, with D uncertain. CDR1 and CDR2 from the germline V gene are WNHNN and SYGVQD (reference sequence). V gave up 7 bases and J gave up 2 bases, with 13 bases separating them. The CDR3 has 14 amino acids. The CDR3 loop is CASTTRAATDTQYF. As DNA, the CDR3 is TGCGCCAGCACAACCCGGGCAGCCACAGATACGCAGTATTTT.

The rearrangement uses TRBV29-1 and TRBJ1-1; TRBD1 is a possible D gene (5 bases). The CDR3 totals 13 residues. Germline CDR1 reads SQVTM; CDR2 reads ANQGSEA. Trimming removed 4 bases from V and 2 bases from J, with 11 bases in between. DNA of the CDR3: TGCAGCGTTGGGGGGGATCTCAACACTGAAGCTTTCTTT. Its translation: CSVGGDLNTEAFF.

The V call is TRBV11-2, the J call TRBJ1-6, with 8 bases matching TRBD1. Germline V CDR1 and CDR2: SGHAT, FQNNGV. The CDR3 has 15 residues. Losses at the gene ends were 11 bases for V and 7 bases for J; bases not matched to a gene: 13. The CDR3 DNA follows: TGTGCCGGCTCCGGGGTGACAGGGGCGAATTCACCCCTCCACTTT. Protein product: CAGSGVTGANSPLHF.

This clonotype has ten or more counts. The CDR3: CASQGPNSYEQYF. The CDR3 bases are TGTGCCAGCCAGGGACCCAATTCCTACGAGCAGTACTTC. The chain combines TRBV6-5 with TRBJ2-7, with D perhaps matching TRBD1 or TRBD2 (5 bases each). Germline CDR1 MNHEY, CDR2 SVGAGI. V was pared by 8 bases and J by 1 base, with 12 bases between. This CDR3 has 13 residues.

CDR3 in DNA: TGTGCCAGCAGTACAGGTGGTCATCGTTCGCCCCAGCATTTT. Translated: CASSTGGHRSPQHF. The rearrangement uses TRBV12-3 or TRBV12-4 and TRBJ1-5, with D tentatively TRBD1 (5 bases). Trimming shortened V by 5 bases and J by 9 bases, and 17 bases separated the two germline ends. The CDR3 runs 14 residues.

This clonotype was counted between two and nine times. V gene TRBV28 combines with J gene TRBJ1-5; D unresolved. The CDR3 length is 11 residues. Germline V gene sequence: CDR1 MDHEN, CDR2 SYDVKM. The germline V and J ends were trimmed by 7 bases and 0 bases, with 1 base remaining between them. CDR3 sequence reads: CASNSNQPQHF. In DNA form, the CDR3 reads TGTGCCAGCAATAGCAATCAGCCCCAGCATTTT.

This chain connects TRBV29-1 to TRBJ2-3; D is unresolved. The germline gives CDR1 SQVTM, CDR2 ANQGSEA. This CDR3 spans 14 amino acids. The V gene lost 7 bases and the J gene lost 0 bases, with 14 bases spanning the gap. CDR3 amino acids: CSAKQTTSTDTQYF. The CDR3 nucleotides read TGCAGCGCTAAGCAGACGACAAGCACAGATACGCAGTATTTT.

This clonotype was recorded once. This rearrangement joins TRBV6-2 or TRBV6-3 to TRBJ1-5, with unresolved D. Germline V CDR1 and CDR2: MNHEY, SVGEGT. CDR3 length: 15 residues. V lost 7 bases and J lost 0, with 13 bases in between. CDR3 nucleotides: TGTGCCAGCATGGAGGCACTCAATAGCAATCAGCCCCAGCATTTT. Translation gives CASMEALNSNQPQHF.

This clonotype was seen at least ten times. V usage is TRBV11-2 and J usage is TRBJ1-6, with TRBD1 identical over 7 bases. This CDR3 has 15 residues. After removal of 5 bases from V and 7 bases from J, the junction contained 8 bases not matched to a gene. CDR1 and CDR2 from the germline V gene are SGHAT and FQNNGV. CDR3: CASSPSTGFNSPLHF. Here the CDR3 DNA reads TGTGCCAGCAGCCCTTCGACAGGGTTCAATTCACCCCTCCACTTT. The full variable domain, with the rest looked up from reference TRBV11-2 and TRBJ1-6, is EAGVAQSPRYKIIEKRQSVAFWCNPISGHATLYWYQQILGQGPKLLIQFQNNGVVDDSQLPKDRFSAERLKGVDSTLKIQPAKLEDSAVYLCASSPSTGFNSPLHFGNGTRLTVT.

This clonotype was observed a few times. CDR3 residues: CASSRRSLRTSLYQETQYF. The CDR3 bases are TGTGCCAGCAGCCGGCGTTCACTTAGGACTAGCCTGTACCAAGAGACCCAGTACTTC. The J gene is TRBJ2-5, the V gene TRBV7-6; 8 bases line up with TRBD2. The CDR3 length is 19 residues. Germline V gives CDR1 SGHVS, CDR2 FNYEAQ. V dropped 5 bases and J dropped 0; count of bases not matched to a gene: 17.

The CDR3 spells CSVADPNYGYTF. In DNA, the CDR3 is TGCAGCGTTGCAGACCCTAACTATGGCTACACCTTC. The J gene is TRBJ1-2, the V gene TRBV29-1; D is uncertain. Trimming stripped 4 bases from V and 0 bases from J, with 6 bases between. The CDR3 extends over 12 amino acids. CDR1 SQVTM and CDR2 ANQGSEA come from the germline V gene.

V and J are TRBV6-2 or TRBV6-3 and TRBJ2-2; 7 bases match TRBD1. V lost 5 bases to trimming and J lost 2 bases; unmatched junction nucleotides: 5. The CDR3 loop spans 15 amino acids. CDR1 is MNHEY and CDR2 is SVGEGT in the germline V gene. The CDR3 DNA reads as TGTGCCAGCAGTGCCGGGACAGATAACACCGGGGAGCTGTTTTTT. Its translation: CASSAGTDNTGELFF.

The V and J genes are TRBV7-8 and TRBJ1-5; D ambiguous. The germline V gene encodes CDR1 SGHVS and CDR2 FQNEAQ. This CDR3 contains 13 residues. Trimming left V 3 bases short and J 4 bases short, with 7 bases between. The CDR3 loop is CASSLGRNQPQHF. CDR3 nucleotide sequence: TGTGCCAGCAGCTTGGGCAGAAATCAGCCCCAGCATTTT.

This clonotype has ten or more counts. The rearrangement uses TRBV6-1 and TRBJ1-4; D not certain. The ends were cut back, 2 bases at V and 3 bases at J, with 10 bases in the middle. CDR1 and CDR2 from the germline V gene are MNHNS and SASEGT. The CDR3 is 15 residues long. The CDR3 region is CASSEHKPSNEKLFF. CDR3 DNA: TGTGCCAGCAGTGAACATAAGCCTTCTAATGAAAAACTGTTTTTT.

There are a few counts of this clonotype. The rearrangement joins TRBV6-5 to TRBJ2-3; TRBD1 matches at 9 bases. From germline, CDR1 is MNHEY and CDR2 SVGAGI. J was trimmed by 4 bases and V by 6 bases; bases with no gene match: 11. The CDR3 spans 16 residues. The CDR3 nucleotides are TGTGCCAGCAGAACAGCCTATAGACAGGGGGCAGATACGCAGTATTTT. Its translation: CASRTAYRQGADTQYF.

This clonotype was observed a handful of times. The chain has TRBV2 and TRBJ2-1; possible D gene TRBD2, 5 bases. Per germline, CDR1 SNHLY and CDR2 FYNNEI. V lost 4 bases to trimming and J lost 6 bases, with 10 bases between them. This CDR3 spans 13 amino acids. Here the CDR3 DNA reads TGTGCCAGCAGTGGCGGGCGGAGCAATGAGCAGTTCTTC. Translation: CASSGGRSNEQFF.

This clonotype was observed a handful of times. This sequence joins TRBV20-1 and TRBJ1-4; no definite D call. The CDR3 sequence is 13 residues long. The V end lost 3 bases, the J end lost 7 bases, and 12 bases lay between the germline ends. CDR1 and CDR2 from the germline V gene are DFQATT and SNEGSKA (reference sequence). CDR3 in DNA: TGCAGTGCTAGTATGTGGGGAGGTGAAAAACTGTTTTTT. As protein: CSASMWGGEKLFF.

The rearrangement joins TRBV12-3 or TRBV12-4 to TRBJ2-1; maybe TRBD2 (5 bases). This CDR3 has 12 residues. With 5 bases removed from V and 9 bases from J, the gap between germline ends came to 11 bases. CDR3 DNA: TGTGCCAGCAGTCCGAACGGGGTTGAGCAGTTCTTC. Its translation: CASSPNGVEQFF.

The CDR3 reads CASSQATGTGSYNSPLHF. The DNA of the CDR3 is TGCGCCAGCAGCCAAGCTACAGGGACGGGCTCCTATAATTCACCCCTCCACTTT. The chain carries TRBV4-3 and TRBJ1-6; D is perhaps TRBD1 (6 bases). The CDR3 extends over 18 amino acids. Looked up from germline, CDR1 is LGHNA and CDR2 is YSLEER. V dropped 1 base and J dropped 0 bases, with 13 bases sitting between them.

This clonotype was found a few times. The chain couples TRBV7-2 to TRBJ2-1; 8 bases line up with TRBD2. V was clipped by 1 base and J by 8 bases; unmatched bases: 10. The CDR3 runs to 16 residues. Per germline, CDR1 SGHTA and CDR2 FQGNSA. CDR3 residues: CASSLDRLAITDEQFF. CDR3 DNA sequence: TGTGCCAGCAGCTTAGACCGACTAGCGATAACGGATGAGCAGTTCTTC.

This clonotype was seen a few times. V is TRBV24-1 and J is TRBJ2-2; D is possibly TRBD1 (6 bases). CDR3 length: 15 residues. Germline V gene lookup returns CDR1 KGHDR and CDR2 SFDVKD. Trimming removed 1 base at V and 2 bases at J, with 7 bases between. The DNA of the CDR3 is TGTGCCACCAGTGATTTCAGGGGTAACACCGGGGAGCTGTTTTTT. Translated: CATSDFRGNTGELFF.

This clonotype was recorded a few times. The chain is built from TRBV11-2 and TRBJ2-5, with D maybe TRBD1 (5 bases). Trimming shortened V by 5 bases and J by 1 base, and 11 bases separated the two germline ends. CDR1 is SGHAT and CDR2 is FQNNGV in the germline V gene. The CDR3 extends over 14 amino acids. CDR3 sequence: CASSQDTIQETQYF. CDR3 nucleotide sequence: TGTGCCAGCAGCCAGGACACTATCCAAGAGACCCAGTACTTC.

This clonotype has more than one count but fewer than ten. The gene calls are TRBV4-2 and TRBJ1-4, with D unclear. CDR1 is LGHNA and CDR2 is YNFKEQ in the germline V gene. This CDR3 spans 11 amino acids. The V end lost 1 base, the J end lost 7 bases, and 1 base lay between the germline ends. The CDR3 spells CASSQAEKLFF. The CDR3 DNA reads TGTGCCAGCAGCCAAGCTGAAAAACTGTTTTTT.